This paragraph reports one TCR beta chain. The entry originates in a study of radiotherapy plus CTLA-4 blockade in lung cancer. Using immunoSEQ multiplex PCR, the repertoire was profiled, and TCRdb retains in-frame clones only, with some absent. The table has 83,000 or so clones, roughly four fifths seen once. The clonotype originates from a human donor with non-small cell lung cancer who had stable disease on radiotherapy plus ipilimumab. The input for sequencing was peripheral blood, taken from a patient treated with radiotherapy plus ipilimumab.

CDR3 amino acids: CAWNVAGGKETQYF. The CDR3 nucleotides are TGTGCCTGGAATGTAGCGGGAGGGAAAGAGACCCAGTACTTC. The chain combines TRBV30 with TRBJ2-5; 11 bases line up with TRBD2. Germline values: CDR1 GTSNPN, CDR2 SVGIG (reference sequence). Unmatched junction bases numbered 4, after V lost 4 bases and J lost 3 bases. The CDR3 is made up of 14 amino acids.